The clone carrying this T cell receptor beta chain came up once. As yet, its antigen is unknown. Other nucleotide sequences in the sample specify the same CDR3. TCRdb's table, derived via immunoSEQ multiplex PCR, lists solely in-frame clones and lacks some. The sample has around 20,000 clones, roughly 97% seen once. With V trimmed by 1 base and J by 5 bases, 0 bases remained unmatched. The CDR3 sequence is 15 residues long. The germline V gene encodes CDR1 SGHAT and CDR2 FQNNGV. The sample comes from a study of T cells after posttransplantation cyclophosphamide. Findings and caveats of the study: Recipient CMV seropositivity and CMV reactivation strongly tracked TRB clonality. Blood and skin or GI T cell repertoires showed limited TRB overlap. Later blood repertoires were often dominated by clones from the donor CD8+ memory compartment.

The naive gate required viable CD3+CD4+ or CD3+CD8+ cells with CCR7+CD45RA+CD45RO-CD95-CD27+CD28+ phenotype. Peripheral blood was collected from the related graft donor on the marrow donation day. This receptor was taken from a middle-aged man in good health, CMV-negative, and a related stem cell transplant donor. The chain uses TRBV11-2 and TRBJ1-6; 9 positions agree with TRBD1. Material for sequencing was naive CD4+ T cells sorted from PBMCs. CDR3 region: CASSLGTGDNSPLHF. In nucleotides, the CDR3 is TGTGCCAGCAGCTTAGGGACAGGGGATAATTCACCCCTCCACTTT. Looking up the rest from reference TRBV11-2 and TRBJ1-6 gives the full variable domain: EAGVAQSPRYKIIEKRQSVAFWCNPISGHATLYWYQQILGQGPKLLIQFQNNGVVDDSQLPKDRFSAERLKGVDSTLKIQPAKLEDSAVYLCASSLGTGDNSPLHFGNGTRLTVT.